The clone carrying this T cell receptor (beta chain) has a count of ten or more. This entry comes from a study of identical twins. TCRdb used MiXCR to reprocess the 5' RACE reads, holding one entry per CDR3 protein. The sample consists of 270,000 or so distinct CDR3 sequences, roughly 8% of them appearing once. This CDR3 spans 18 amino acids. Germline assignment: CDR1 SGHAT and CDR2 FQDESV (reference sequence). The junction had 5 bases not matched to a gene; V was cut back by 1 base and J by 1 base. The same sample was also used in a study of yellow fever vaccine responses in identical twins.

The clonotype comes from a woman under 30 in good health. The chain is built from TRBV11-1 and TRBJ2-1, with 12 positions matching TRBD2. The specimen was CD8+ T cells sorted from blood. For the CDR3, the DNA is TGTGCCAGCAGCTTAGAGTCCGGACTAGCGGGGTCCTACAATGAGCAGTTCTTC. Encoded protein: CASSLESGLAGSYNEQFF.